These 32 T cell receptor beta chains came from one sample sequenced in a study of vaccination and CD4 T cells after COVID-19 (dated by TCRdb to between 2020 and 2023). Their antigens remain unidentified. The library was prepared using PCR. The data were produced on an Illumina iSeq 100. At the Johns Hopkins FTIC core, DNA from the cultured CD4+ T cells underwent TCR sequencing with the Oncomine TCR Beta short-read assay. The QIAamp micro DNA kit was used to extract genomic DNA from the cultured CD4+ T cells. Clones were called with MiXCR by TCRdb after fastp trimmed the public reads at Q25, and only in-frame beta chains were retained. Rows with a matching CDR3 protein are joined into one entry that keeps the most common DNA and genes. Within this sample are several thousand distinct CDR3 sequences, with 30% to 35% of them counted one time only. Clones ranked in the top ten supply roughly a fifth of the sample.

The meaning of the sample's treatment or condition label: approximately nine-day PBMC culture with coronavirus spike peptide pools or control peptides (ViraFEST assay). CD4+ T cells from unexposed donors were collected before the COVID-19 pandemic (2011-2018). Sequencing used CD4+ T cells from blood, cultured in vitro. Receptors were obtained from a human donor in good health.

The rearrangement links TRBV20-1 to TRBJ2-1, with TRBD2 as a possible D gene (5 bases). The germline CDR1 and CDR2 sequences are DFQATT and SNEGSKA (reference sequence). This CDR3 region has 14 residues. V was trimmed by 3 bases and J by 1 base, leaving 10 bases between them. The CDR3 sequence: CSASGRGSYNEQFF. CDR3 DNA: TGCAGTGCTAGTGGGCGCGGGTCCTACAATGAGCAGTTCTTC.

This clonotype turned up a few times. The CDR3 spells CASSLRREGGYEQYF. In DNA, the CDR3 is TGTGCCAGCAGTTTGAGGAGGGAAGGGGGCTACGAGCAGTACTTC. The gene calls are TRBV27 and TRBJ2-7; perhaps D is TRBD1 or TRBD2 (6 bases each). Germline lookup yields CDR1 MNHEY and CDR2 SMNVEV (reference sequence). With 3 bases removed from V and 3 bases from J, the gap between germline ends came to 15 bases. This CDR3 contains 15 residues.

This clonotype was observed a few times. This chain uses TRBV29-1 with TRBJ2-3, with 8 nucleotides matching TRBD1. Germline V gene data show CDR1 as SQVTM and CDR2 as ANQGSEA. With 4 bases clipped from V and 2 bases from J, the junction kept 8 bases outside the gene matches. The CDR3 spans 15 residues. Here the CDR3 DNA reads TGCAGCGTTGCAACCCAGGGGGCGGCCACAGATACGCAGTATTTT. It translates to CSVATQGAATDTQYF.

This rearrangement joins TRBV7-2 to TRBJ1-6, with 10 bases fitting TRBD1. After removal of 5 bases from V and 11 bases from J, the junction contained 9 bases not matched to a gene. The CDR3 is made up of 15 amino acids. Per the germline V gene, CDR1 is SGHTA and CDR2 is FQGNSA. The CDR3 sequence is CASSPGTGVRAPLHF. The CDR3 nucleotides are TGTGCCAGCAGCCCCGGGACAGGGGTTAGGGCACCCCTCCACTTT.

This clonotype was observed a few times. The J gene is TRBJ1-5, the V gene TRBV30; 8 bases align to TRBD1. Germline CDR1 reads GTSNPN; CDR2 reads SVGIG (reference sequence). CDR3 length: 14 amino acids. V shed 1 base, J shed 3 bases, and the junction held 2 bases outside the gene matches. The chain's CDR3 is CAWSATGVNQPQHF. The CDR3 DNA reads TGTGCCTGGAGTGCGACAGGGGTCAATCAGCCCCAGCATTTT.

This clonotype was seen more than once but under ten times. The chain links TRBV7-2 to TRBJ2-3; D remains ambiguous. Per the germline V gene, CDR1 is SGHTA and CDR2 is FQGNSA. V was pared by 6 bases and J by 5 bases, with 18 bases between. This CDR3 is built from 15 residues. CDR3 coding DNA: TGTGCCAGCAGTGGGGTGGGCCCTCGTGGAGATACGCAGTATTTT. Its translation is CASSGVGPRGDTQYF.

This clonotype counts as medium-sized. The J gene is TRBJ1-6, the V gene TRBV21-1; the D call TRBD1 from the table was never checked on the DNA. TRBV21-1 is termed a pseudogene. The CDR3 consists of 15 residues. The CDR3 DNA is TGTGCCAGCAGCCGAACAGGGGGGACGGATTCACCCCTCCACTTT. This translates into CASSRTGGTDSPLHF.

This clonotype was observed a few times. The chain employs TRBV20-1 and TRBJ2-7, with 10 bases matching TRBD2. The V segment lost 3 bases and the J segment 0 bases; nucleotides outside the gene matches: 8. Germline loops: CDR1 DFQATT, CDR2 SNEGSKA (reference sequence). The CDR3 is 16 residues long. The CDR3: CSASGGLALSSYEQYF. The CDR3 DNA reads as TGCAGTGCTAGCGGGGGACTAGCGTTAAGCTCCTACGAGCAGTACTTC.

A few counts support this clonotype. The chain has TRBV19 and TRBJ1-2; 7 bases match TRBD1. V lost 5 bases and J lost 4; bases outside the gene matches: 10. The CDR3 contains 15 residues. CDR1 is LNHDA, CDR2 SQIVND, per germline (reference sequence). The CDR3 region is CASSPPPGQAYGYTF. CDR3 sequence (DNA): TGTGCCAGTAGTCCCCCGCCCGGACAGGCCTATGGCTACACCTTC.

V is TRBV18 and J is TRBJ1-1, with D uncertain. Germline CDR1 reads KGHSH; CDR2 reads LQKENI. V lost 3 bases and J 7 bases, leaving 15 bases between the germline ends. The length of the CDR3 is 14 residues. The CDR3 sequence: CASSPVGQLGEAFF. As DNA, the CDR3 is TGTGCCAGCTCACCGGTAGGGCAGCTGGGTGAAGCTTTCTTT.

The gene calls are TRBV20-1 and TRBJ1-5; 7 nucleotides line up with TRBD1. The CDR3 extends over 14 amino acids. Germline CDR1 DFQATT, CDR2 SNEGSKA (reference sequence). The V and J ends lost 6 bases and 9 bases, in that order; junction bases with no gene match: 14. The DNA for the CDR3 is TGCAGTGCGGTTTTATCTACAGGGGAAAGGCCCCAGCATTTT. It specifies CSAVLSTGERPQHF.

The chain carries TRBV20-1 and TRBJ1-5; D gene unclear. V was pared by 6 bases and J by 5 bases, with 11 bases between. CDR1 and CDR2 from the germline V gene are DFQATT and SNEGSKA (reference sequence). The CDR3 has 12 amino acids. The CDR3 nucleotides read TGCAGTGCGCGCTCGCTTGATCAGCCCCAGCATTTT. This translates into CSARSLDQPQHF.

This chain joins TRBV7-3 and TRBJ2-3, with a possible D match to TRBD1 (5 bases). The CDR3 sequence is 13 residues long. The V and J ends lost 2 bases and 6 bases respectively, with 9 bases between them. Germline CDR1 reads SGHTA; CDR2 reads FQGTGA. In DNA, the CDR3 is TGTGCCAGCAGCTTACAGGGCAGCGATACGCAGTATTTT. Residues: CASSLQGSDTQYF.

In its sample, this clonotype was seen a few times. CDR3 amino acids: CASSPDRAYEQYF. The CDR3 DNA reads as TGTGCCAGCAGCCCAGACAGGGCCTACGAGCAGTACTTC. This chain links TRBV27 with TRBJ2-7, with 7 bases that match TRBD1. V was pared by 6 bases and J by 2 bases, with 4 bases of the junction left unmatched. The CDR3 contains 13 residues. Germline V lookup: CDR1 MNHEY, CDR2 SMNVEV (reference sequence).

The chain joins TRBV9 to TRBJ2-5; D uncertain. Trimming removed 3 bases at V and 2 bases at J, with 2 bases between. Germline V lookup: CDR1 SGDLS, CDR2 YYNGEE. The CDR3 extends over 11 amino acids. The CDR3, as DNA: TGTGCCAGCAGCGCGCAAGAGACCCAGTACTTC. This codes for CASSAQETQYF.

The CDR3 protein is CATSDLDYPEQFF. Written as DNA, the CDR3 is TGTGCCACCAGTGACCTTGACTACCCGGAGCAGTTCTTC. This chain connects TRBV24-1 to TRBJ2-1; maybe TRBD2 (5 bases). CDR1 is KGHDR and CDR2 is SFDVKD in the germline V gene. Trimming removed 4 bases at V and 10 bases at J, with 13 bases between. The CDR3 sequence is 13 residues long.

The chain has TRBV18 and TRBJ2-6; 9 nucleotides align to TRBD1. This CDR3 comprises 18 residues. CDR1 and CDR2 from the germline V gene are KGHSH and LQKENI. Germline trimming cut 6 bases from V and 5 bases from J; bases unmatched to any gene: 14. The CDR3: CASSLVGQGESRANVLTF. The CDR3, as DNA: TGTGCCAGCTCCTTAGTGGGACAGGGCGAATCTAGGGCCAACGTCCTGACTTTC.

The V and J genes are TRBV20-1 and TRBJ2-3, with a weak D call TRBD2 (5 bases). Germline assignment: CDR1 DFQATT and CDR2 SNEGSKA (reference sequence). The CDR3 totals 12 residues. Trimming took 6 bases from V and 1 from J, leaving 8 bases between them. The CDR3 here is CSAEGGTDTQYF. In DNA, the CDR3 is TGCAGTGCCGAGGGAGGCACAGATACGCAGTATTTT.

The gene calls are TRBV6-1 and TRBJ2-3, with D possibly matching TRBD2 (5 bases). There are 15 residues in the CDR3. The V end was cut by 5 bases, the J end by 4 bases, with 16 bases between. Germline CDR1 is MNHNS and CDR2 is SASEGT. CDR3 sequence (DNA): TGTGCCAGCAGTCACGAGCGGCCCGGGGCAGATACGCAGTATTTT. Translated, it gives CASSHERPGADTQYF.

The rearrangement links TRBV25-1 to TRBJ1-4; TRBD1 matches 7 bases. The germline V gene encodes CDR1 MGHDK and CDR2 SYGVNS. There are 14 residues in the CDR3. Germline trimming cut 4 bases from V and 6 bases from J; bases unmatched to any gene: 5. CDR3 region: CASSAPGGYEKLFF. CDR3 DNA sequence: TGTGCCAGCAGTGCACCAGGGGGATATGAAAAACTGTTTTTT.

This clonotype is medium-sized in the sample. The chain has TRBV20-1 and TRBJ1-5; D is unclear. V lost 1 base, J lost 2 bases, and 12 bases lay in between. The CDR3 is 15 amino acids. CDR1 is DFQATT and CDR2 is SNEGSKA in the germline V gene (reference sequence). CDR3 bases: TGCAGTGCTAGAGTACGGGTTCGGGGCAATCAGCCCCAGCATTTT. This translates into CSARVRVRGNQPQHF.

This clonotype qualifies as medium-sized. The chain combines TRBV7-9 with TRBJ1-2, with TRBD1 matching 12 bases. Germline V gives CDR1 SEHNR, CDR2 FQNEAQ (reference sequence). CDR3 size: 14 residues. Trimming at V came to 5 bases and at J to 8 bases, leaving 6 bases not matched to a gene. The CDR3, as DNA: TGTGCCAGCAGCAGAACCGGGACAGGGGGCGGCTACACCTTC. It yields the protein CASSRTGTGGGYTF.

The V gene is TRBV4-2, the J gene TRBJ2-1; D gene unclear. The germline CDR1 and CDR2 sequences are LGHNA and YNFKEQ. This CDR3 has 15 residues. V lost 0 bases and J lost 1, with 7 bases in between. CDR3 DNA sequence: TGTGCCAGCAGCCAAGAAGGGCGATCCTACAATGAGCAGTTCTTC. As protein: CASSQEGRSYNEQFF.

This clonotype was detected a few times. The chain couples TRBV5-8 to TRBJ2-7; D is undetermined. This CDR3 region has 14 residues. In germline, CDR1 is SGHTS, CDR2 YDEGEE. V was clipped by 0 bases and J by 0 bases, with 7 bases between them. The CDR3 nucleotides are TGTGCCAGCAGCTTGGCGGGCCTCTCCTACGAGCAGTACTTC. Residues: CASSLAGLSYEQYF.

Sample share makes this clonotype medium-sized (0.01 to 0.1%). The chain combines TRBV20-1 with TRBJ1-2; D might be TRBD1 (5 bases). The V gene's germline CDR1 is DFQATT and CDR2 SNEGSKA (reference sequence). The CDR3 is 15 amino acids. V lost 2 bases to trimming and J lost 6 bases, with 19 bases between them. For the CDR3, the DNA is TGCAGTGCTAGATCCCCCTCGGGATTCAGGGATGGCTACACCTTC. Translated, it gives CSARSPSGFRDGYTF.

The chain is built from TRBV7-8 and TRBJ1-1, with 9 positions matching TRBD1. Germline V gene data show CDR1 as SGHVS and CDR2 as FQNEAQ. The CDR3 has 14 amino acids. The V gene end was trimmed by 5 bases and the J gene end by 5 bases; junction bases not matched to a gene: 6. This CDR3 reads CASSGPQGATEAFF. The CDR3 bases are TGTGCCAGCAGCGGTCCACAGGGGGCAACTGAAGCTTTCTTT.

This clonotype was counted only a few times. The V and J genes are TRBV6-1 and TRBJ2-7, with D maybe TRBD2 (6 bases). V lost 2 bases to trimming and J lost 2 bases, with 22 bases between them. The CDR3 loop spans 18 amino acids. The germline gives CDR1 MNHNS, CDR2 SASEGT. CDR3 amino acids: CASSEFPIGGGGAYEQYF. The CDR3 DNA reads TGTGCCAGCAGTGAATTCCCTATCGGCGGAGGAGGGGCCTACGAGCAGTACTTC.

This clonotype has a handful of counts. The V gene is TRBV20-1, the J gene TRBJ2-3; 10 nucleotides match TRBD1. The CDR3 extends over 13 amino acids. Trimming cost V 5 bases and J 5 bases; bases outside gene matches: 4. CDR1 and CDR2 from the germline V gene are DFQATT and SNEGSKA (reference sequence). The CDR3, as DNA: TGCAGTGCTCTGGACAGGGGGAAAGATACGCAGTATTTT. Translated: CSALDRGKDTQYF.

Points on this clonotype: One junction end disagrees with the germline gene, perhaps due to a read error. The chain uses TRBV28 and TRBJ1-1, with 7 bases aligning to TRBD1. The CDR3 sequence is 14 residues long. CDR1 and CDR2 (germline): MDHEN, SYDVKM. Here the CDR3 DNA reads TGTGCCAGCAGTTTCCAGGACAGGAACACTGAAACTTTCTTT. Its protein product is CASSFQDRNTETFF.

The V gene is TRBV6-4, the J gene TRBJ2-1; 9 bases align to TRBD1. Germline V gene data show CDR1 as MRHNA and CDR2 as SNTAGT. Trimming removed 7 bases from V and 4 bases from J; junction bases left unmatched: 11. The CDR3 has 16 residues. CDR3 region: CASTRGTGNRYNEQFF. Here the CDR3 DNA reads TGTGCCAGCACTCGAGGGACAGGGAACCGTTACAATGAGCAGTTCTTC.

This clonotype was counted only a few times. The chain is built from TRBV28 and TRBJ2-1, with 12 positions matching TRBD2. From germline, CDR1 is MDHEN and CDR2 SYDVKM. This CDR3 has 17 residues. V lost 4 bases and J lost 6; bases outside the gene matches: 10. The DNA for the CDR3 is TGTGCCAGCAGTTATCCATCGACTAGCGGGAGTTTCAATGAGCAGTTCTTC. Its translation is CASSYPSTSGSFNEQFF.

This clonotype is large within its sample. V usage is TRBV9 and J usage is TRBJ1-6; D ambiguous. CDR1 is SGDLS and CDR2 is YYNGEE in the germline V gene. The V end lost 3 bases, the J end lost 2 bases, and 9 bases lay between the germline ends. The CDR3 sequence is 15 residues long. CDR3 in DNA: TGTGCCAGCAGCGCACAGCTCACCTATAATTCACCCCTCCACTTT. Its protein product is CASSAQLTYNSPLHF.